The 14 T cell receptor beta chains given below trace back to one sample, sequenced in a study of cytomegalovirus exposure and HLA in healthy donors. It was with 60 Vbeta and 13 Jbeta primers that the PCR ran. Data came from immunoSEQ multiplex PCR; TCRdb stores just in-frame clones and leaves some out. Among about 160,000 clones listed, 82% were seen once. Specimen: PBMCs. All receptors come from a girl between 10 and 17 years old in good health and CMV-seropositive.

The table lists this clone with a count of one. The genes are TRBV19 and TRBJ1-2; D gene ambiguous. Germline V gene data show CDR1 as LNHDA and CDR2 as SQIVND (reference sequence). V was shortened by 7 bases and J by 4 bases, with 19 bases between the two germline ends. CDR3 length equals 15 residues. The DNA of the CDR3 is TGTGCCAGTAACGTCCAAGGCAGGAGCGGCTATGGCTACACCTTC. This gives the protein CASNVQGRSGYGYTF.

This clone was detected only a few times. The V and J genes are TRBV29-1 and TRBJ2-5, with TRBD2 identical over 7 bases. Per the germline V gene, CDR1 is SQVTM and CDR2 is ANQGSEA. The CDR3 sequence is 13 residues long. J was trimmed by 2 bases and V by 4 bases; bases with no gene match: 4. CDR3 DNA: TGCAGCGTTGTCGGGGGGTTACAAGAGACCCAGTACTTC. Its protein is CSVVGGLQETQYF.

V gene TRBV4-3 combines with J gene TRBJ2-7; D possibly corresponds to TRBD1 (6 bases). CDR3 size: 16 residues. The germline V gene encodes CDR1 LGHNA and CDR2 YSLEER. The V and J ends lost 0 bases and 0 bases respectively, with 12 bases between them. CDR3 DNA sequence: TGCGCCAGCAGCCAAGATAGGGACATAGTCTCCTACGAGCAGTACTTC. Residues: CASSQDRDIVSYEQYF.

This chain connects TRBV28 to TRBJ2-5; D is perhaps TRBD2 (5 bases). The CDR3 sequence is 12 residues long. From germline, CDR1 is MDHEN and CDR2 SYDVKM. Deletions cut 6 bases from V and 9 bases from J, with 14 bases between. CDR3 DNA sequence: TGTGCCAGCAGCACCCCCTCCGGGGCCCAGTACTTC. Its protein is CASSTPSGAQYF. The variable domain in full, completed from reference TRBV28 and TRBJ2-5, reads DVKVTQSSRYLVKRTGEKVFLECVQDMDHENMFWYRQDPGLGLRLIYFSYDVKMKEKGDIPEGYSVSREKKERFSLILESASTNQTSMYLCASSTPSGAQYFGPGTRLLVL.

The chain is built from TRBV5-6 and TRBJ2-1; TRBD1 agrees at 10 bases. The V segment lost 3 bases and the J segment 8 bases; nucleotides outside the gene matches: 8. This CDR3 spans 15 amino acids. In germline, CDR1 is SGHDT, CDR2 YYEEEE. In DNA form, the CDR3 reads TGTGCCAGCAGCTGGACAGGGGGGGCCAGCGATGAGCAGTTCTTC. Residues: CASSWTGGASDEQFF.

The CDR3 protein is CASSLGTQNTEAFF. CDR3 coding DNA: TGCGCCAGCAGCTTGGGGACTCAGAACACTGAAGCTTTCTTT. This rearrangement joins TRBV5-1 to TRBJ1-1; D is ambiguous. CDR1 SGHRS and CDR2 YFSETQ come from the germline V gene. The CDR3 is 14 residues long. The ends were cut back, 0 bases at V and 1 base at J, with 7 bases in the middle.

In its sample, this clone was seen once. CDR3 DNA sequence: TGTGCCAGCAGTACGGGACTAGCGGGAACCTACGAGCAGTACTTC. Protein sequence: CASSTGLAGTYEQYF. V and J are TRBV6-5 and TRBJ2-7; the match to TRBD2 covers 13 bases. The length of the CDR3 is 15 residues. CDR1 is MNHEY, CDR2 SVGAGI, per germline. The V and J ends lost 5 bases and 2 bases, in that order; junction bases with no gene match: 3.

The chain recombines TRBV29-1 with TRBJ2-3; 14 nucleotides align to TRBD2. This CDR3 contains 20 residues. V lost 4 bases and J lost 3; bases outside the gene matches: 18. Germline assignment: CDR1 SQVTM and CDR2 ANQGSEA. The CDR3 region has the DNA TGCAGCGTTGTCTGGTTAACCGGGACTAGCGGGAGTACGGGGACAGATACGCAGTATTTT. Its protein is CSVVWLTGTSGSTGTDTQYF.

As regards this clone: Other nucleotide sequences from this sample produce the same CDR3. The chain links TRBV6-6 to TRBJ2-7, with a tentative D call TRBD2 (7 bases). The ends were cut back, 2 bases at V and 5 bases at J, with 10 bases in the middle. Looked up from germline, CDR1 is MNHNY and CDR2 is SVGAGI (reference sequence). This CDR3 spans 13 amino acids. CDR3 loop: CASSYRGGNEQYF. In DNA form, the CDR3 reads TGTGCCAGCAGTTACCGCGGGGGCAACGAGCAGTACTTC.

The V call is TRBV6-5, the J call TRBJ2-5; D is uncertain. V lost 7 bases, J lost 5 bases, and 17 bases lay in between. From germline, CDR1 is MNHEY and CDR2 SVGAGI. The CDR3 runs 14 residues. CDR3 loop: CASTPERLRETQYF. CDR3 nucleotides: TGTGCCAGCACCCCGGAGAGACTTCGGGAGACCCAGTACTTC.

V usage is TRBV28 and J usage is TRBJ2-4; 9 nucleotides agree with TRBD1. The CDR3 extends over 13 amino acids. V dropped 3 bases and J dropped 10; count of bases not matched to a gene: 4. Germline loops: CDR1 MDHEN, CDR2 SYDVKM. The CDR3: CASSFVGQGIQYF. The DNA for the CDR3 is TGTGCCAGCAGTTTCGTCGGACAGGGGATTCAGTACTTC.

The rearrangement links TRBV5-1 to TRBJ2-7; possibly TRBD2 for D (6 bases). The CDR3 spans 13 residues. Per the germline V gene, CDR1 is SGHRS and CDR2 is YFSETQ. With 5 bases removed from V and 6 bases from J, the gap between germline ends came to 15 bases. CDR3 sequence: CASRGGVRFEQYF. In nucleotides, the CDR3 is TGCGCCAGCAGGGGGGGAGTCCGGTTCGAGCAGTACTTC. The full variable domain, its missing parts supplied by reference TRBV5-1 and TRBJ2-7, is KAGVTQTPRYLIKTRGQQVTLSCSPISGHRSVSWYQQTPGQGLQFLFEYFSETQRNKGNFPGRFSGRQFSNSRSEMNVSTLELGDSALYLCASRGGVRFEQYFGPGTRLTVT.

The genes are TRBV2 and TRBJ1-5, with 9 bases matching TRBD1. The J segment lost 10 bases and the V segment lost 7 bases, leaving 11 bases of the junction unmatched. This CDR3 region has 14 residues. The germline V gene has CDR1 SNHLY and CDR2 FYNNEI. CDR3 loop: CASTPTGGREPQHF. The CDR3 nucleotides are TGTGCCAGCACCCCGACAGGGGGGCGTGAACCCCAGCATTTT.

This clone has more than one count but fewer than ten. This chain uses TRBV19 with TRBJ1-1, with 7 bases lining up with TRBD1. CDR1 is LNHDA and CDR2 is SQIVND in the germline V gene (reference sequence). V dropped 3 bases and J dropped 4; count of bases not matched to a gene: 14. The CDR3 has 17 amino acids. CDR3 amino acids: CASSILPQGVRGTEAFF. CDR3 DNA sequence: TGTGCCAGTAGTATCCTCCCTCAGGGGGTTCGGGGCACTGAAGCTTTCTTT.